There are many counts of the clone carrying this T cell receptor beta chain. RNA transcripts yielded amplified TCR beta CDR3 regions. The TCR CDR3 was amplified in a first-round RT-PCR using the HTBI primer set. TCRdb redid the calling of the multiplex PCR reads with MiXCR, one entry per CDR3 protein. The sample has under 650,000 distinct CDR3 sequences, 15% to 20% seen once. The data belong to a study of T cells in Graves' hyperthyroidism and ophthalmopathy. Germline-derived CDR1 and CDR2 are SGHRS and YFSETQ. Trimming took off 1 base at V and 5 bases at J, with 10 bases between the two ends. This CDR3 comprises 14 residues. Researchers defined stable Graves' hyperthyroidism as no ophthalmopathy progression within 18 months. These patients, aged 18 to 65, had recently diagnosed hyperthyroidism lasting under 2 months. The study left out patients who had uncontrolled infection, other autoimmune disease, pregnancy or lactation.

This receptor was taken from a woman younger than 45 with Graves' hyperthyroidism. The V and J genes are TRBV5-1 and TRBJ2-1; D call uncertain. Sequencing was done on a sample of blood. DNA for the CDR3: TGCGCCAGCAGCTTGAGCACCCCCGACAATGAGCAGTTCTTC. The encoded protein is CASSLSTPDNEQFF.